This T cell receptor beta chain emerged from a study of post-analysis software for immune sequencing data. The overall study: Multiple sclerosis in the patients followed relapsing-remitting, secondary progressive and progressive-relapsing courses. General study findings and limits: Multiple sclerosis patients had significantly lower normalized Chao1 diversity than controls. Those samples that were prepared in the same batch co-clustered strongly by F measure. With TRBV5-6, TRBV5-1 and TRBV20-1 included, roughly five TRBV segments were more frequent in patients than in controls.

Germline V gives CDR1 SQVTM, CDR2 ANQGSEA. This CDR3 spans 14 amino acids. V gave up 7 bases and J gave up 4 bases; unmatched junction bases: 8. Prepared libraries of TCR beta cDNA carried unique molecular identifiers. Researchers reported approximately 500,000 cDNA molecules coming from approximately 0.91 to 9.4 million T cells. TCRdb passed the PCR reads through MiXCR, listing each CDR3 protein once. The sample holds roughly 700,000 distinct CDR3 sequences, around 27% seen once. This clonotype has a count of ten or more. No antigen is known for it. Specimen: blood. The V and J genes are TRBV29-1 and TRBJ2-1; 9 bases align to TRBD1. The sequence was obtained from a girl between 10 and 17 years old with multiple sclerosis. DNA for the CDR3: TGCAGCGGAACCGGGACAGGGAAGTACAATGAGCAGTTCTTC. Translation gives CSGTGTGKYNEQFF.